This T cell receptor (beta chain) was documented in a study of CD8 T cells in ankylosing spondylitis. General study points: Made up of about eight highly homologous variants, a TCR beta motif appeared characteristic of ankylosing spondylitis blood. Reports say disease-linked clones showed up significantly more in matched ankylosing spondylitis synovial fluid.

With 0 bases removed from V and 7 bases from J, the gap between germline ends came to 11 bases. This CDR3 region has 14 residues. From germline, CDR1 is SGDLS and CDR2 YYNGEE. Quantitative 5'-RACE with molecular barcodes generated TCR beta libraries. TCRdb processed the 5' RACE reads anew with MiXCR; each CDR3 protein has one entry. The table has 30,000 to 45,000 distinct CDR3 sequences, 9% to 12% seen once. Many counts were recorded for this clonotype. Its antigen is not known. The rearrangement uses TRBV9 and TRBJ1-5, with no clear D. This receptor was identified in a male donor with ankylosing spondylitis or in good health (not recorded which). What was sequenced was blood, either unsorted or a sorted T cell fraction (not recorded which). The CDR3 protein is CASSVGRVGQPQHF. DNA for the CDR3: TGTGCCAGCAGCGTAGGGAGGGTCGGGCAGCCCCAGCATTTT.